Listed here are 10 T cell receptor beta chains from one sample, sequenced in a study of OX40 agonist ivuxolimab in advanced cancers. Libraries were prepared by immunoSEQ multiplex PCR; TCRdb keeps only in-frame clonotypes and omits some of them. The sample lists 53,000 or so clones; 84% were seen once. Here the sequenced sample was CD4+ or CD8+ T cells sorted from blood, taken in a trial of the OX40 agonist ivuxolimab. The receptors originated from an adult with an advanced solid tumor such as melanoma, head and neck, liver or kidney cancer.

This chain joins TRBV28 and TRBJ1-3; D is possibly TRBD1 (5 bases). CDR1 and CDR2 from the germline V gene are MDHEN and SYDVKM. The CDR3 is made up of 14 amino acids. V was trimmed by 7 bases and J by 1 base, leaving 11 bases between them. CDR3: CASTQRGSGNTIYF. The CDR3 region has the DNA TGTGCCAGCACCCAGCGGGGGTCTGGAAACACCATATATTTT.

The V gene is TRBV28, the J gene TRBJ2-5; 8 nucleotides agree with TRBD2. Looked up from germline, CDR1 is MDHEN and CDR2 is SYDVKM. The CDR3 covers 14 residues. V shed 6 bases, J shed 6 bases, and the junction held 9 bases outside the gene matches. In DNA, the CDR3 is TGTGCCAGCAGCCAACCTCGACTAGCGCAGACCCAGTACTTC. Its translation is CASSQPRLAQTQYF.

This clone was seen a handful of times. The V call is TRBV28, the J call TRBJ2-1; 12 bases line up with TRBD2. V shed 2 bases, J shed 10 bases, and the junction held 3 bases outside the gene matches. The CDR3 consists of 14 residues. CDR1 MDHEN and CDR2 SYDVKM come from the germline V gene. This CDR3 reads CASSLPSGRGEQFF. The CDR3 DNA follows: TGTGCCAGCAGTTTACCTAGCGGGAGGGGGGAGCAGTTCTTC. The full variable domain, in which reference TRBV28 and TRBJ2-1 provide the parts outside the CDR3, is DVKVTQSSRYLVKRTGEKVFLECVQDMDHENMFWYRQDPGLGLRLIYFSYDVKMKEKGDIPEGYSVSREKKERFSLILESASTNQTSMYLCASSLPSGRGEQFFGPGTRLTVL.

The DNA for the CDR3 is TGCGCCAGCAGCTATACCGGGACAGGGAATGAAGCTTTCTTT. This gives the protein CASSYTGTGNEAFF. V is TRBV5-1 and J is TRBJ1-1, with 9 bases fitting TRBD1. This CDR3 has 14 amino acids. Unmatched junction bases numbered 7, after V lost 3 bases and J lost 7 bases. Germline CDR1 reads SGHRS; CDR2 reads YFSETQ.

CDR3 residues: CASTRTPGFEAFF. The CDR3 nucleotides are TGTGCCAGCACCCGAACCCCAGGGTTTGAAGCTTTCTTT. This chain links TRBV28 with TRBJ1-1; tentative D call: TRBD1 (5 bases). This CDR3 is built from 13 residues. Germline V gene lookup returns CDR1 MDHEN and CDR2 SYDVKM. Trimming took off 7 bases at V and 7 bases at J, with 16 bases between the two ends.

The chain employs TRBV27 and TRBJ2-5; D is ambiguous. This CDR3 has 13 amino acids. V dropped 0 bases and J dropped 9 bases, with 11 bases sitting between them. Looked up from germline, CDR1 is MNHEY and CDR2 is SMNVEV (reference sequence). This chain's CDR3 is CASSLSQVGSQYF. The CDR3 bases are TGTGCCAGCAGTTTATCGCAGGTGGGGTCCCAGTACTTC.

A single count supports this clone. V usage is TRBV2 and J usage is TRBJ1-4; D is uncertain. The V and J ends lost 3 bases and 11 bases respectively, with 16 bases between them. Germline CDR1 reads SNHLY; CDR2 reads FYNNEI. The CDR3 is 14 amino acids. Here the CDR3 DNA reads TGTGCCAGCAGTGATATTACAAGCCTAAGGAAACTGTTTTTT. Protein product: CASSDITSLRKLFF.

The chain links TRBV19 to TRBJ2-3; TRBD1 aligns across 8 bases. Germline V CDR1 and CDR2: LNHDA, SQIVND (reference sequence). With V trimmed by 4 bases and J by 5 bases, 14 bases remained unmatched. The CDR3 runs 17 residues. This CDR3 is CASSSLRQGIKGDTQYF. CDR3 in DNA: TGTGCCAGTAGTAGCCTGAGACAGGGGATTAAAGGAGATACGCAGTATTTT.

CDR3 DNA sequence: TGCGCCAGCAGCTTCTCGGGCCCGACCGGCTACACCTTC. This encodes CASSFSGPTGYTF. The chain uses TRBV5-1 and TRBJ1-2, with D unresolved. V was cut by 2 bases and J by 8 bases, with 13 bases left in between. Germline lookup yields CDR1 SGHRS and CDR2 YFSETQ. This CDR3 is built from 13 residues.

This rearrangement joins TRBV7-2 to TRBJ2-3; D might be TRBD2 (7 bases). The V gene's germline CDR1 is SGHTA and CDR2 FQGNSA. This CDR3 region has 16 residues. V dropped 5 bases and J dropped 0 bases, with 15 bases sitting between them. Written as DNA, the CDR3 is TGTGCCAGCAGCGGGCCCGGGGGGACAAGCACAGATACGCAGTATTTT. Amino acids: CASSGPGGTSTDTQYF.